What follows is one TCR beta chain and its context. Its specificity is unknown. The data derive from a study of PD-1 blockade in mismatch repair-deficient tumors. Findings and caveats of the study: Tumor-resident clones, often absent from pretreatment blood, expanded after pembrolizumab and then contracted.

The germline V gene encodes CDR1 SGHNT and CDR2 YYREEE (reference sequence). V was pared by 4 bases and J by 6 bases, with 15 bases between. CDR3 length: 14 residues. Assay: immunoSEQ multiplex PCR; the TCRdb copy retains only in-frame clones and omits some. The sample contains more than 95,000 clones, about 85% of which appear only once. The chain combines TRBV5-4 with TRBJ2-3; D is possibly TRBD1 (6 bases). The source material was peripheral blood, sampled 44 weeks after starting pembrolizumab. The receptor's source is an adult with mismatch repair-deficient cancer. The CDR3 region has the DNA TGTGCCAGCAGCGCTCACAGGGTCCCCGATACGCAGTATTTT. Translating it yields CASSAHRVPDTQYF.